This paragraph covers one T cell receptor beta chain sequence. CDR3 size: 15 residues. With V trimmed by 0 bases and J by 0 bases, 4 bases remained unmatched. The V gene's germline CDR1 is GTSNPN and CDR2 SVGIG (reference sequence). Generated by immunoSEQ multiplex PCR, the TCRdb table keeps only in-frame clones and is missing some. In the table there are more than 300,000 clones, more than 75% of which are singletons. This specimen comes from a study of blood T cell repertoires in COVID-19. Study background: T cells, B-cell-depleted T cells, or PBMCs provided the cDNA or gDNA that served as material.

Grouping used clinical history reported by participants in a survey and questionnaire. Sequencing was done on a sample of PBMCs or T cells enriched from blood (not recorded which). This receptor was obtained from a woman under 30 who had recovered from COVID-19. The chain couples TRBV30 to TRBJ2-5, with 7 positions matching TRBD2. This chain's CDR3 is CAWSVERGDQETQYF. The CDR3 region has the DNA TGTGCCTGGAGTGTGGAACGGGGGGACCAAGAGACCCAGTACTTC.